The 27 T cell receptor beta chains below come from one sample, sequenced in a study of blood T cell repertoires in COVID-19. Clones were read by immunoSEQ multiplex PCR, and TCRdb kept only the in-frame ones, dropping some. The table records some 170,000 clones, approximately 85% of them present only once. Sequencing was done on a sample of peripheral blood. Receptor source: a man aged 55 to 70 with active or convalescent COVID-19.

This rearrangement joins TRBV5-1 to TRBJ1-6, with 8 bases matching TRBD1. In germline, CDR1 is SGHRS, CDR2 YFSETQ. The CDR3 is 15 amino acids. Unmatched junction bases numbered 9, after V lost 4 bases and J lost 9 bases. The CDR3 DNA reads as TGCGCCAGCAGCCGGGGACAGGAGGGGGGTTCACCCCTCCACTTT. This gives the protein CASSRGQEGGSPLHF.

This chain links TRBV7-9 with TRBJ1-3; D is unclear. The V and J ends lost 2 bases and 4 bases respectively, with 6 bases between them. Germline lookup yields CDR1 SEHNR and CDR2 FQNEAQ (reference sequence). The CDR3 is made up of 13 amino acids. The CDR3 region is CASSLQVGNTIYF. The CDR3 DNA reads as TGTGCCAGCAGCTTACAGGTCGGAAACACCATATATTTT.

V gene TRBV7-2 combines with J gene TRBJ2-7, with D maybe TRBD2 (6 bases). The length of the CDR3 is 16 residues. The V and J ends lost 1 base and 0 bases respectively, with 13 bases between them. CDR1 is SGHTA, CDR2 FQGNSA, per germline. CDR3 in amino acids: CASSLGGAAISYEQYF. The CDR3 bases are TGTGCCAGCAGCTTAGGCGGGGCAGCGATCTCCTACGAGCAGTACTTC.

This clone has a handful of counts. J is TRBJ1-4 and V is TRBV6-5, with TRBD1 identical over 7 bases. The CDR3 is 14 amino acids. From germline, CDR1 is MNHEY and CDR2 SVGAGI. Trimming took 5 bases from V and 3 from J; bases not matched to a gene: 3. CDR3 in DNA: TGTGCCAGCAGTAGGGACAGCTCTAATGAAAAACTGTTTTTT. It codes for CASSRDSSNEKLFF.

This clone has only a few counts. The gene calls are TRBV5-6 and TRBJ1-1; D remains unclear. The CDR3 runs 12 residues. The germline CDR1 and CDR2 sequences are SGHDT and YYEEEE. V lost 5 bases to trimming and J lost 2 bases, with 7 bases between them. CDR3 sequence: CASRAPNTEAFF. In DNA, the CDR3 is TGTGCCAGCAGGGCACCTAACACTGAAGCTTTCTTT.

This clone turned up a few times. This chain joins TRBV25-1 and TRBJ1-4; D remains unclear. The V end lost 6 bases, the J end lost 2 bases, and 16 bases lay between the germline ends. The CDR3 is 16 residues long. The germline gives CDR1 MGHDK, CDR2 SYGVNS. In DNA, the CDR3 is TGTGCCAGCAGCCGGTCCGGAGTCCTCACTAATGAAAAACTGTTTTTT. This gives the protein CASSRSGVLTNEKLFF.

The chain links TRBV5-4 to TRBJ2-1; TRBD2 matches 9 bases. CDR3 size: 15 residues. Germline assignment: CDR1 SGHNT and CDR2 YYREEE (reference sequence). Trimming cost V 2 bases and J 4 bases; bases outside gene matches: 4. CDR3 sequence reads: CASSFAGGRYNEQFF. CDR3 nucleotides: TGTGCCAGCAGCTTCGCGGGGGGGCGGTACAATGAGCAGTTCTTC. The full variable domain, completed using reference TRBV5-4 and TRBJ2-1, is ETGVTQSPTHLIKTRGQQVTLRCSSQSGHNTVSWYQQALGQGPQFIFQYYREEENGRGNFPPRFSGLQFPNYSSELNVNALELDDSALYLCASSFAGGRYNEQFFGPGTRLTVL.

This clone appeared a single time. The V call is TRBV7-2, the J call TRBJ2-3; D remains ambiguous. The V and J ends lost 2 bases and 1 base respectively, with 10 bases between them. There are 15 residues in the CDR3. Germline V gene lookup returns CDR1 SGHTA and CDR2 FQGNSA. The CDR3 DNA sequence: TGTGCCAGCAGCTTATCCCAGGCGCGCACAGATACGCAGTATTTT. This encodes CASSLSQARTDTQYF.

This chain uses TRBV19 with TRBJ2-2; tentatively, D is TRBD1 (6 bases). Germline CDR1 LNHDA, CDR2 SQIVND (reference sequence). The CDR3 sequence is 15 residues long. Trimming took off 6 bases at V and 4 bases at J, with 15 bases between the two ends. CDR3 DNA: TGTGCCAGTAGCGCGAGGGGGAGAGGCACCGGGGAGCTGTTTTTT. It encodes CASSARGRGTGELFF. Full variable domain (outside the CDR3, taken from reference TRBV19 and TRBJ2-2): DGGITQSPKYLFRKEGQNVTLSCEQNLNHDAMYWYRQDPGQGLRLIYYSQIVNDFQKGDIAEGYSVSREKKESFPLTVTSAQKNPTAFYLCASSARGRGTGELFFGEGSRLTVL.

The CDR3 DNA reads as TGTGCCAGCAGTGGGCAATTGGCACAAGAGACCCAGTACTTC. This sequence encodes CASSGQLAQETQYF. This chain links TRBV28 with TRBJ2-5; D remains unclear. The CDR3 is made up of 14 amino acids. V was clipped by 5 bases and J by 2 bases, with 12 bases between them. Germline CDR1 MDHEN, CDR2 SYDVKM.

This chain joins TRBV24-1 and TRBJ1-2; D possibly corresponds to TRBD1 (5 bases). Germline values: CDR1 KGHDR, CDR2 SFDVKD. The CDR3 loop spans 12 amino acids. The V and J ends lost 6 bases and 7 bases respectively, with 11 bases between them. The CDR3 region has the DNA TGTGCCACCAGTTTCCAGGGTAGTGGCTACACCTTC. Translation gives CATSFQGSGYTF.

This chain links TRBV28 with TRBJ2-7, with 7 bases fitting TRBD2. This CDR3 has 14 amino acids. Germline V gene lookup returns CDR1 MDHEN and CDR2 SYDVKM. The ends lost 4 bases at V and 2 bases at J; junction bases unmatched: 5. CDR3 sequence (DNA): TGTGCCAGCAGTTCGGGGGGAGGTCCCTACGAGCAGTACTTC. This codes for CASSSGGGPYEQYF.

The chain links TRBV5-5 to TRBJ2-7, with 13 bases matching TRBD2. CDR3 size: 17 residues. Germline V lookup: CDR1 SGHKS, CDR2 YYEKEE (reference sequence). After removal of 1 base from V and 0 bases from J, the junction contained 4 bases not matched to a gene. This chain's CDR3 is CASSLRLAGGRSYEQYF. CDR3 in DNA: TGTGCCAGCAGCTTGCGACTAGCGGGGGGCCGCTCCTACGAGCAGTACTTC.

This clone was detected only once. The chain recombines TRBV9 with TRBJ2-3; possibly TRBD2 for D (6 bases). V was shortened by 0 bases and J by 7 bases, with 15 bases between the two germline ends. The length of the CDR3 is 15 residues. Germline CDR1 SGDLS, CDR2 YYNGEE. CDR3 nucleotides: TGTGCCAGCAGCGTAGGGGCTAGCGAAGGGAATACGCAGTATTTT. Its protein product is CASSVGASEGNTQYF.

The chain couples TRBV28 to TRBJ1-5; D uncertain. Trimming cost V 4 bases and J 0 bases, with 7 bases left between them. CDR3 length: 14 residues. Germline values: CDR1 MDHEN, CDR2 SYDVKM. The CDR3 protein is CASSWSHSNQPQHF. As DNA, the CDR3 is TGTGCCAGCAGTTGGAGTCATAGCAATCAGCCCCAGCATTTT.

The rearrangement links TRBV19 to TRBJ1-1; the D is unclear. The CDR3 has 15 residues. Germline assignment: CDR1 LNHDA and CDR2 SQIVND (reference sequence). V was cut by 4 bases and J by 3 bases, with 15 bases left in between. The chain's CDR3 is CASSKDAFGDTEAFF. In nucleotides, the CDR3 is TGTGCCAGTAGTAAAGACGCGTTCGGTGACACTGAAGCTTTCTTT.

This clone was seen a handful of times. This chain joins TRBV14 and TRBJ2-2; maybe TRBD2 (6 bases). Trimming left V 4 bases short and J 0 bases short, with 12 bases between. CDR1 and CDR2 (germline): SGHDN, FVKESK. This CDR3 is 16 amino acids long. The CDR3 bases are TGTGCCAGCAGCCTGGTGGGGGGAGCGAACACCGGGGAGCTGTTTTTT. Translated: CASSLVGGANTGELFF.

The genes are TRBV5-1 and TRBJ2-2; perhaps TRBD1 as D (6 bases). V was cut by 0 bases and J by 6 bases, with 12 bases left in between. The CDR3 sequence is 15 residues long. Germline loops: CDR1 SGHRS, CDR2 YFSETQ. CDR3: CASSLAGTGPGELFF. The CDR3 DNA follows: TGCGCCAGCAGCTTGGCGGGTACAGGGCCCGGGGAGCTGTTTTTT.

This rearrangement joins TRBV10-3 to TRBJ1-6; unclear D gene. The CDR3 is made up of 15 amino acids. Germline assignment: CDR1 ENHRY and CDR2 SYGVKD. V shed 0 bases and J shed 9 bases, with 12 bases lying between them. This CDR3 is CAISESEQKRSPLHF. CDR3 nucleotides: TGTGCCATCAGTGAGTCGGAGCAGAAACGTTCACCCCTCCACTTT.

This rearrangement joins TRBV7-3 to TRBJ2-5; 12 bases match TRBD1. J gave up 5 bases and V 1 base, and 5 bases lay outside the gene matches. Germline assignment: CDR1 SGHTA and CDR2 FQGTGA. The CDR3 length is 16 residues. The CDR3 DNA sequence: TGTGCCAGCAGCTTAAGGGGGACAGGGGGCGCGGAGACCCAGTACTTC. Its protein is CASSLRGTGGAETQYF.

This clone has only one observation. V usage is TRBV5-4 and J usage is TRBJ2-2; 7 bases match TRBD2. Looked up from germline, CDR1 is SGHNT and CDR2 is YYREEE (reference sequence). This CDR3 has 16 amino acids. Germline trimming cut 1 base from V and 5 bases from J; bases unmatched to any gene: 8. The CDR3 DNA sequence: TGTGCCAGCAGCTTGACGGGGGGATCGAGAACCGGGGAGCTGTTTTTT. Translating gives CASSLTGGSRTGELFF.

The rearrangement uses TRBV7-2 and TRBJ2-5, with D possibly TRBD1 on 5 matching bases. V was clipped by 5 bases and J by 9 bases, with 10 bases between them. This CDR3 is built from 11 residues. Germline V gene lookup returns CDR1 SGHTA and CDR2 FQGNSA. The CDR3 reads CASSARGAQYF. The CDR3, as DNA: TGTGCCAGCAGCGCAAGGGGCGCCCAGTACTTC.

V is TRBV7-2 and J is TRBJ1-3, with D uncertain. Looked up from germline, CDR1 is SGHTA and CDR2 is FQGNSA. V lost 5 bases and J lost 2, with 16 bases in between. The CDR3 consists of 16 residues. As DNA, the CDR3 is TGTGCCAGCAGCGCGGAATCCCTCGGAGCTGGAAACACCATATATTTT. It encodes CASSAESLGAGNTIYF.

The V gene is TRBV6-5, the J gene TRBJ1-1, with D possibly matching TRBD1 (6 bases). This CDR3 is built from 14 residues. Germline-derived CDR1 and CDR2 are MNHEY and SVGAGI. Trimming shortened V by 5 bases and J by 6 bases, and 16 bases separated the two germline ends. The CDR3 DNA reads as TGTGCCAGCAGTACAGGGCTTACGCGCGCTGAAGCTTTCTTT. It encodes CASSTGLTRAEAFF.

The J gene is TRBJ2-7, the V gene TRBV9; 7 bases match TRBD2. There are 13 residues in the CDR3. CDR1 is SGDLS, CDR2 YYNGEE, per germline. V gave up 0 bases and J gave up 6 bases; unmatched junction bases: 3. The CDR3 DNA sequence: TGTGCCAGCAGCGTAGTCGGGGGGAGCGAGCAGTACTTC. Translating it yields CASSVVGGSEQYF.

The chain uses TRBV5-1 and TRBJ2-7; 12 nucleotides line up with TRBD2. Germline CDR1 and CDR2: SGHRS and YFSETQ. V lost 4 bases and J lost 6; bases outside the gene matches: 11. This CDR3 is 16 amino acids long. The CDR3 is CASSIPSGGARGEQYF. CDR3 DNA sequence: TGCGCCAGCAGCATACCTAGCGGGGGGGCTCGGGGCGAGCAGTACTTC.

The chain employs TRBV3-1 (or the pseudogene TRBV3-2) and TRBJ2-3; no definite D call. There are 17 residues in the CDR3. Germline CDR1 reads LGHDT; CDR2 reads YNNKEL (reference sequence). Trimming removed 1 base from V and 2 bases from J, with 16 bases in between. The DNA for the CDR3 is TGTGCCAGCAGCCAAGGCAGCATTAGCAACCCCACAGATACGCAGTATTTT. It encodes CASSQGSISNPTDTQYF.